This T cell receptor beta chain was sequenced in a study of identical twins. V was shortened by 3 bases and J by 5 bases, with 14 bases between the two germline ends. CDR1 is DFQATT and CDR2 is SNEGSKA in the germline V gene (reference sequence). The CDR3 extends over 14 amino acids. This clonotype was seen ten or more times. Its antigen is undetermined. Each CDR3 protein gets one entry after TCRdb re-called the 5' RACE reads with MiXCR. The repertoire consists of about 900,000 distinct CDR3 sequences, with around 12% occurring once and the leading ten covering roughly 1.5%. Study results and limitations: Cord blood beta clonotypes that were abundant carried fewer insertions, and memory repertoires showed no such trend. Models underestimated how often monozygotic twins shared out-of-frame TCR alpha.

The same sample was also used in a study of yellow fever vaccine responses in identical twins. That paper adds: Twins' vaccine T cell responses reportedly seemed partly convergent and partly personalized.

Material: PBMCs. V is TRBV20-1 and J is TRBJ2-1, with a tentative D call TRBD1 (6 bases). The sequence was collected from a woman aged 18-29 years in good health. In nucleotides, the CDR3 is TGCAGTGCTAGTGTTGCAGGGGTCCACAATGAGCAGTTCTTC. As protein: CSASVAGVHNEQFF.